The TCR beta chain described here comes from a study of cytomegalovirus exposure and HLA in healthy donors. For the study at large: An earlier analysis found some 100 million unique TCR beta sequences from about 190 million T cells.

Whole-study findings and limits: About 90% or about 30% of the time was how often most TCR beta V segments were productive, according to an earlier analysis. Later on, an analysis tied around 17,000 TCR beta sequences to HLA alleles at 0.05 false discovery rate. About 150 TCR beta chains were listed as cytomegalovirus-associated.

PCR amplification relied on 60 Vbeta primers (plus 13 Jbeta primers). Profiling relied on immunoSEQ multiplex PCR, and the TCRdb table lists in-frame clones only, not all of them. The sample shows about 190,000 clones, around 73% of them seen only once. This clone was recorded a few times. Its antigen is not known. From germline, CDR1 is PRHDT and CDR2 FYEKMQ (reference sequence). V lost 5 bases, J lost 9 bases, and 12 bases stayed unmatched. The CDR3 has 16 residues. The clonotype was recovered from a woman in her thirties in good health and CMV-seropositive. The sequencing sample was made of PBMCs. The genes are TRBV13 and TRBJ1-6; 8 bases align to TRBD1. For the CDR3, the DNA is TGTGCCAGCAGCAACCAACAGGGGGAGGGAAGTTCACCCCTCCACTTT. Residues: CASSNQQGEGSSPLHF.